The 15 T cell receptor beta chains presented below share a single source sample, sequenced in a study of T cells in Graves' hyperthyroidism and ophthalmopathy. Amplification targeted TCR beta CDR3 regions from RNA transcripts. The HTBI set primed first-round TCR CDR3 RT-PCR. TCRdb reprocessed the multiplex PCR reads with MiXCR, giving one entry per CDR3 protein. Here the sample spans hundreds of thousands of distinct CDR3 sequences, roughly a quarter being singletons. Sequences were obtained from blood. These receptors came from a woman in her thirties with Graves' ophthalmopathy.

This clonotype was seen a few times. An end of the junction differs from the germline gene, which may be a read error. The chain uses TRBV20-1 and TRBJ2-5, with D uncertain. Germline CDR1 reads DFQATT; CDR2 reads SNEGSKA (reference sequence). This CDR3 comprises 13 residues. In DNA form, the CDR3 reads TGCAGTGCTAGAGCGACATCCCAAGGGACCCAGTACTTC. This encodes CSARATSQGTQYF.

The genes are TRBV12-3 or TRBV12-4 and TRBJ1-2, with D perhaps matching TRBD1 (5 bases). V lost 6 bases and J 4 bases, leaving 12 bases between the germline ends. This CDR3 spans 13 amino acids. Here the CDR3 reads CASRRDDSYGYTF. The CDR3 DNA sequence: TGTGCCAGCAGGAGGGACGACTCCTATGGCTACACCTTC.

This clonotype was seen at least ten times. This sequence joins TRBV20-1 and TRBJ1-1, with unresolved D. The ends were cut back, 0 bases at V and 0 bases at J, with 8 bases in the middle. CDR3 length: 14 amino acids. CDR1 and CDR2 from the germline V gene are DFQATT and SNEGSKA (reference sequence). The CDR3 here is CSAREQFMNTEAFF. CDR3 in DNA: TGCAGTGCTAGAGAACAGTTCATGAACACTGAAGCTTTCTTT.

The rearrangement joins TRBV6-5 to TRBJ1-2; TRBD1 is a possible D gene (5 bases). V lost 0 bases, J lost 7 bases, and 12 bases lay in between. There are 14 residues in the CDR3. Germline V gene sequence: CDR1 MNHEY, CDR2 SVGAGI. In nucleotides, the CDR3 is TGTGCCAGCAGTTACTCTGGGACGGCGGGTGGCTACACCTTC. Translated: CASSYSGTAGGYTF.

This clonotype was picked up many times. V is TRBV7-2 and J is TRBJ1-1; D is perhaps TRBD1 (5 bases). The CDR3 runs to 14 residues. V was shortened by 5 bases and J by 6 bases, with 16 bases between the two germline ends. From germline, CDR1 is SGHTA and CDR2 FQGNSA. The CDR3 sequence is CASSRRVTSAEAFF. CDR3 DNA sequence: TGTGCCAGCAGCCGCAGGGTTACTTCGGCTGAAGCTTTCTTT.

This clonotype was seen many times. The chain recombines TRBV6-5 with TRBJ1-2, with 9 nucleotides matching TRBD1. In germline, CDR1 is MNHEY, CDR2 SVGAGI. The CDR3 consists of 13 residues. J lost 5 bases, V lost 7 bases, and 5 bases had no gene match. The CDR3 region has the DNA TGTGCCAGCACCCTGGACAGGGGATATGGCTACACCTTC. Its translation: CASTLDRGYGYTF.

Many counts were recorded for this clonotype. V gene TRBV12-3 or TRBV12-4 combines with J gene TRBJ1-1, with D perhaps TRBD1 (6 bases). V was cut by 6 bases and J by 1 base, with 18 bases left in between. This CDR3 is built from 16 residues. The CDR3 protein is CASRTGLGQRNTEAFF. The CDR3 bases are TGTGCCAGCAGGACGGGGCTTGGACAGAGGAACACTGAAGCTTTCTTT.

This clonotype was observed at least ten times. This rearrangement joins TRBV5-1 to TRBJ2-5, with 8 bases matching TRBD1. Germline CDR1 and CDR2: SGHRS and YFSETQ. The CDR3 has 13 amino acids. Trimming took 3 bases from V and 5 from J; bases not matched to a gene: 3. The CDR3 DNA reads TGCGCCAGCAGCTCAGGGGGCGGGGAGACCCAGTACTTC. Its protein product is CASSSGGGETQYF.

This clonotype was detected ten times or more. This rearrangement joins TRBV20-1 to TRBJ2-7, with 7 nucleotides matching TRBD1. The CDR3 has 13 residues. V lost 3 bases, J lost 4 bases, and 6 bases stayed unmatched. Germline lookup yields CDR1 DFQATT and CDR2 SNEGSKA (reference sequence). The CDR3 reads CSARKGARYEQYF. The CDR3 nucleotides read TGCAGTGCTAGGAAGGGGGCGCGATACGAGCAGTACTTC.

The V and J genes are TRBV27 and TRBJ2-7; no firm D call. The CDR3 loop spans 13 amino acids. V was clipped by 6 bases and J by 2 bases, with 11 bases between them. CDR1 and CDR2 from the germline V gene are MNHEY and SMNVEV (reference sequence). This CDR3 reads CASSTRGPYEQYF. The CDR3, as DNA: TGTGCCAGCAGCACCCGTGGTCCCTACGAGCAGTACTTC.

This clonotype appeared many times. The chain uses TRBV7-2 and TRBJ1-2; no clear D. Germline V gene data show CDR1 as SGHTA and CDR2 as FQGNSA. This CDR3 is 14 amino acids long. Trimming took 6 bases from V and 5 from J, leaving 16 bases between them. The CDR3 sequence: CASSLPGPKYGYTF. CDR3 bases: TGTGCCAGCAGTCTACCGGGCCCGAAATATGGCTACACCTTC.

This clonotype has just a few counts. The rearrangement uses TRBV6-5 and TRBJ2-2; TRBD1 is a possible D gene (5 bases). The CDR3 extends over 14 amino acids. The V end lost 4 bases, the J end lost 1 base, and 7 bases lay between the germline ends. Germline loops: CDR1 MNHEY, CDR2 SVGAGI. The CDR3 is CASSSTVNTGELFF. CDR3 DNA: TGTGCCAGCAGTTCGACAGTGAACACCGGGGAGCTGTTTTTT.

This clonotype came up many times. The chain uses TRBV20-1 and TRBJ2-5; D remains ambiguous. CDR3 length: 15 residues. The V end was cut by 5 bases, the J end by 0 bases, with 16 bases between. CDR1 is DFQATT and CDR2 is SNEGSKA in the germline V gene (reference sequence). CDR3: CSAETILPDQETQYF. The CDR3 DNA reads TGCAGTGCTGAAACGATACTCCCCGACCAAGAGACCCAGTACTTC.

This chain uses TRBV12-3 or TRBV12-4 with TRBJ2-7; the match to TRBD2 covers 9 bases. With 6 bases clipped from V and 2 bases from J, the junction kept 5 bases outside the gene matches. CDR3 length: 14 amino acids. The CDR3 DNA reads TGTGCCAGCAGGATAGCGGGAGTCACCTACGAGCAGTACTTC. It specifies CASRIAGVTYEQYF.

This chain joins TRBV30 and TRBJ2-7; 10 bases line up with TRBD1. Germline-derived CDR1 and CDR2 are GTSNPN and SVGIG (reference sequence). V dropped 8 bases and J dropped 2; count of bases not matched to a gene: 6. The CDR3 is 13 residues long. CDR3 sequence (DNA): TGTGCCGGTCCGGGACAGGGGCCCTACGAGCAGTACTTC. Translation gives CAGPGQGPYEQYF.